These 11 T cell receptor beta chains originate from one sample sequenced in a study of shared clonotypes between healthy human individuals. Generated by immunoSEQ multiplex PCR, the TCRdb table keeps only in-frame clones and is missing some. The sample holds hundreds of thousands of clones, around 77% seen once. Sequencing used PBMCs. All receptors derive from a woman aged 40 to 50 in good health. Some clones in this sample may be carry-over from other donors' samples.

The chain employs TRBV18 and TRBJ2-7; D unclear. Per germline, CDR1 KGHSH and CDR2 LQKENI. This CDR3 region has 14 residues. Deletions cut 4 bases from V and 4 bases from J, with 14 bases between. The chain's CDR3 is CASSLPGLPYEQYF. The CDR3 DNA is TGTGCCAGCTCACTCCCCGGATTACCTTACGAGCAGTACTTC.

This clone occurred once. The chain couples TRBV10-3 to TRBJ2-3; D unresolved. CDR1 and CDR2 (germline): ENHRY, SYGVKD. The CDR3 totals 12 residues. The V end lost 11 bases, the J end lost 2 bases, and 11 bases lay between the germline ends. The CDR3 is CASRGVTDTQYF. CDR3 DNA: TGTGCCTCACGTGGAGTCACAGATACGCAGTATTTT.

This chain joins TRBV28 and TRBJ2-1; 11 nucleotides agree with TRBD2. The germline gives CDR1 MDHEN, CDR2 SYDVKM. Losses at the gene ends were 5 bases for V and 8 bases for J; bases not matched to a gene: 8. This CDR3 spans 15 amino acids. CDR3 sequence reads: CASSILAGGPDEQFF. The CDR3 DNA reads TGTGCCAGCAGTATATTAGCGGGAGGGCCGGATGAGCAGTTCTTC.

V gene TRBV7-8 combines with J gene TRBJ2-1, with 12 nucleotides matching TRBD2. This CDR3 spans 17 amino acids. Germline V CDR1 and CDR2: SGHVS, FQNEAQ. Trimming cost V 1 base and J 8 bases; bases outside gene matches: 9. In DNA form, the CDR3 reads TGTGCCAGCAGCTTAGAGACTAGCGGGAGTTGGACCGATGAGCAGTTCTTC. Amino acid sequence: CASSLETSGSWTDEQFF.

The chain combines TRBV11-2 with TRBJ2-7, with 8 bases lining up with TRBD2. CDR3 length: 13 residues. CDR1 is SGHAT, CDR2 FQNNGV, per germline. After removal of 2 bases from V and 3 bases from J, the junction contained 0 bases not matched to a gene. CDR3 nucleotide sequence: TGTGCCAGCAGCTTACTAGCGGGCTACGAGCAGTACTTC. This gives the protein CASSLLAGYEQYF.

The chain links TRBV7-2 to TRBJ2-3, with TRBD2 matching 7 bases. The CDR3 has 18 amino acids. Germline-derived CDR1 and CDR2 are SGHTA and FQGNSA. The J segment lost 4 bases and the V segment lost 0 bases, leaving 13 bases of the junction unmatched. The CDR3 is CASSLAPTSSRGPDTQYF. DNA for the CDR3: TGTGCCAGCAGCTTAGCGCCGACTAGCAGCAGAGGTCCAGATACGCAGTATTTT.

This clone was detected a few times. This could be a read error, since a much larger clone is one nucleotide away. Different DNA sequences within this sample yield the same CDR3. This chain uses TRBV19 with TRBJ2-5; 8 nucleotides align to TRBD1. This CDR3 contains 14 residues. Germline lookup yields CDR1 LNHDA and CDR2 SQIVND (reference sequence). The CDR3 nucleotides are TGCGCCAGTAGTACTCGCATCCGGGACAGGCCCCAGTACTTC. It translates to CASSTRIRDRPQYF.

V usage is TRBV7-6 and J usage is TRBJ2-1; a weak D match, TRBD2 (6 bases). Germline V gives CDR1 SGHVS, CDR2 FNYEAQ. CDR3 length: 15 amino acids. V was pared by 5 bases and J by 3 bases, with 14 bases between. The CDR3 here is CASSPLAGSYNEQFF. The CDR3 nucleotides read TGTGCCAGCAGCCCCCTCGCGGGGAGCTACAATGAGCAGTTCTTC.

As to this clone: A much larger clone differs by one base, so this may be a read error. The chain uses TRBV14 and TRBJ2-3; possibly TRBD2 for D (7 bases). Trimming removed 4 bases at V and 10 bases at J, with 33 bases between. The germline gives CDR1 SGHDN, CDR2 FVKESK. CDR3 length equals 19 residues. The CDR3 nucleotides read TGTGCCAGCAGCCTCGGGCCTCGGCGCGGGGGCCGGGTCGTGGATGCGCAGTATTTT. The encoded protein is CASSLGPRRGGRVVDAQYF.

With regard to this clone: This likely reflects a read error, since a far larger clone is one base away. CDR3 nucleotides: TGCAGTGCGGGAGGTATGAATGAGCAGTTCTTC. Protein product: CSAGGMNEQFF. The V and J genes are TRBV29-1 and TRBJ2-1; 8 bases agree with TRBD2. CDR3 length: 11 residues. Germline V gene sequence: CDR1 SQVTM, CDR2 ANQGSEA.

The gene calls are TRBV7-2 and TRBJ2-3; D is ambiguous. The V end was cut by 2 bases, the J end by 0 bases, with 9 bases between. This CDR3 is 15 amino acids long. Germline-derived CDR1 and CDR2 are SGHTA and FQGNSA. The CDR3 bases are TGTGCCAGCAGCTTAAGTTCGCCGAGCACAGATACGCAGTATTTT. This gives the protein CASSLSSPSTDTQYF.